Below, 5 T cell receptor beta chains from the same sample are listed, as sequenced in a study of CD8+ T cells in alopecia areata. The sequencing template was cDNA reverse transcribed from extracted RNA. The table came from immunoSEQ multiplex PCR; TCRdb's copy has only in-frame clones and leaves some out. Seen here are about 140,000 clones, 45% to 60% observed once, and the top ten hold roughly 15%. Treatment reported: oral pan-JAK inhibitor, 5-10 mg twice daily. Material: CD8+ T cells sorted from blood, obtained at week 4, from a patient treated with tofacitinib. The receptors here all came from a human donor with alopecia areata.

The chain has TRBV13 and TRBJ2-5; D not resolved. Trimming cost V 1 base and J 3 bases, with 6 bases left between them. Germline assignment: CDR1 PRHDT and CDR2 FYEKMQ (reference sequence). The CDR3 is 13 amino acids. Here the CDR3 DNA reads TGTGCCAGCAGCTTAGACCCGGAAGAGACCCAGTACTTC. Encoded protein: CASSLDPEETQYF.

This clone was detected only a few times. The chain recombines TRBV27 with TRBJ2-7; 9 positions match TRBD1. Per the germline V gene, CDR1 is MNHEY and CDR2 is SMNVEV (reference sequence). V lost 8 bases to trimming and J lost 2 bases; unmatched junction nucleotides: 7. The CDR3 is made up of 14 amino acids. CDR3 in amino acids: CASGVGQGTYEQYF. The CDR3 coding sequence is TGTGCCAGCGGGGTGGGACAGGGCACCTACGAGCAGTACTTC.

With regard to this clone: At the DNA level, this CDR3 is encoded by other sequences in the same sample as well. The CDR3 protein is CASSLGGDQPQHF. The CDR3 DNA reads TGTGCCAGCAGCTTAGGAGGAGATCAGCCCCAGCATTTT. The chain links TRBV5-6 to TRBJ1-5; no definite D call. Germline loops: CDR1 SGHDT, CDR2 YYEEEE. Trimming removed 2 bases from V and 5 bases from J, with 8 bases in between. The CDR3 loop spans 13 amino acids.

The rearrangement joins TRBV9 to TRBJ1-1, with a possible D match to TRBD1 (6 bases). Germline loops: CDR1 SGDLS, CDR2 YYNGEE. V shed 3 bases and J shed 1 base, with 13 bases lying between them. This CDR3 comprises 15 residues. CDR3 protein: CASSESGTSNTEAFF. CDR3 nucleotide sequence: TGTGCCAGCAGCGAGTCCGGGACATCGAACACTGAAGCTTTCTTT. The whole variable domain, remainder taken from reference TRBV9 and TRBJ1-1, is DSGVTQTPKHLITATGQRVTLRCSPRSGDLSVYWYQQSLDQGLQFLIQYYNGEERAKGNILERFSAQQFPDLHSELNLSSLELGDSALYFCASSESGTSNTEAFFGQGTRLTVV.

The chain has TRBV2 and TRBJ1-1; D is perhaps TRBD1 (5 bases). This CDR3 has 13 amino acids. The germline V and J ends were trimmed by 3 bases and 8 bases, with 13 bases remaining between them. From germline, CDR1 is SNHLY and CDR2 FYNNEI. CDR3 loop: CASSEGEGSEAFF. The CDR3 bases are TGTGCCAGCAGTGAGGGGGAAGGTTCAGAAGCTTTCTTT.